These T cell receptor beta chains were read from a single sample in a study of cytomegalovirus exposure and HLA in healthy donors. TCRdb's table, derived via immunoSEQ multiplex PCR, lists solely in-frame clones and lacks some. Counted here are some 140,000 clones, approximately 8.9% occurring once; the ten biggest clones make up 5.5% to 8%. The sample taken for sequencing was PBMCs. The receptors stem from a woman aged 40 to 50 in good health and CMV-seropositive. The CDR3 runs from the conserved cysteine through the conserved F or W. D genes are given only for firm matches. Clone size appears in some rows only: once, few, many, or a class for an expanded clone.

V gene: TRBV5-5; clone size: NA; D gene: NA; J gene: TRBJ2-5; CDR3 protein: CASRVGGSQETQYF; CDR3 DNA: TGTGCCAGCAGGGTTGGGGGCTCCCAAGAGACCCAGTACTTC
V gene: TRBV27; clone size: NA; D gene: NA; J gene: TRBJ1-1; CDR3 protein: CASSLSGQEAFF; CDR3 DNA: TGTGCCAGCAGTTTAAGTGGACAGGAAGCTTTCTTT
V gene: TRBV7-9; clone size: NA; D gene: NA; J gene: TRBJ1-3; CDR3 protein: CASSLVGTGHGPGNTIYF; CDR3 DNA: TGTGCCAGCAGCTTAGTGGGGACGGGACATGGGCCTGGAAACACCATATATTTT
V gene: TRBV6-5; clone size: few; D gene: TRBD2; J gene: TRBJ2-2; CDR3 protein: CATSGLAGTGELFF; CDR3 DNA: TGTGCCACCTCGGGACTAGCGGGCACCGGGGAGCTGTTTTTT
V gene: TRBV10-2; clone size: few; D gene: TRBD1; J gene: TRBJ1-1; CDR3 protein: CASSPAGGLLNTEAFF; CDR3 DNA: TGCGCCAGCAGTCCAGCAGGGGGCCTGCTGAACACTGAAGCTTTCTTT
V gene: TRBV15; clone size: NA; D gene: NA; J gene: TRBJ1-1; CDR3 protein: CATSRDQETEAFF; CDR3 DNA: TGTGCCACCAGCAGAGATCAAGAGACAGAAGCTTTCTTT
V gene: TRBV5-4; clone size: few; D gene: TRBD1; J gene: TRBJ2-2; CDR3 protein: CASSFPPGTGRTGELFF; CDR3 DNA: TGTGCCAGCAGCTTTCCCCCGGGGACAGGGAGAACCGGGGAGCTGTTTTTT
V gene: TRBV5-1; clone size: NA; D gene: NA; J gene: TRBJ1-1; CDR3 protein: CASSPPGYTEAFF; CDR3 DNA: TGCGCCAGCAGCCCCCCAGGATACACTGAAGCTTTCTTT
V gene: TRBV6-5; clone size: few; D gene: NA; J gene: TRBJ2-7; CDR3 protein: CASSYAGFGEQYF; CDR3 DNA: TGTGCCAGCAGTTACGCGGGATTTGGAGAGCAGTACTTC
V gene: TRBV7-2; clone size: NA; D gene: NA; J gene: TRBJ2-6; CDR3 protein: CASSLTGISSGANVLTF; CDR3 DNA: TGTGCCAGCAGCTTAACAGGGATCAGCTCTGGGGCCAACGTCCTGACTTTC
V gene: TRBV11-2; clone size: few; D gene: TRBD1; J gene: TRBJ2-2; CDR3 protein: CASSWTRDRENTGELFF; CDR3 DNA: TGTGCCAGCAGCTGGACCCGGGACAGGGAGAACACCGGGGAGCTGTTTTTT